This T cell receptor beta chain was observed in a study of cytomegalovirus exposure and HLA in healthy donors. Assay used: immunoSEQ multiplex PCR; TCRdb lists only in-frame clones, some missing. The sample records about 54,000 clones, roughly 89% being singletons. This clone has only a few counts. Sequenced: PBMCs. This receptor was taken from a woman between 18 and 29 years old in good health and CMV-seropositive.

The CDR3 reads CASRETGVNSPLHF. CDR3 DNA: TGTGCCAGCAGGGAGACAGGAGTAAATTCACCCCTCCACTTT. This chain uses TRBV6-1 with TRBJ1-6; D perhaps matches TRBD1 (6 bases). Deletions cut 6 bases from V and 7 bases from J, with 13 bases between. The germline V gene encodes CDR1 MNHNS and CDR2 SASEGT. CDR3 length: 14 amino acids.